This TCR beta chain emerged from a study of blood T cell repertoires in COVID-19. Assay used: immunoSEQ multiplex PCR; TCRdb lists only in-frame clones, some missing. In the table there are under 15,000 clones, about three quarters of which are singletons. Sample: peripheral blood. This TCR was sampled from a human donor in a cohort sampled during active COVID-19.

This chain's CDR3 is CAWSSGEGQPQHF. Here the CDR3 DNA reads TGTGCCTGGAGTTCAGGGGAGGGACAGCCCCAGCATTTT. V and J are TRBV30 and TRBJ1-5; tentative D call: TRBD1 (6 bases). This CDR3 has 13 residues. The germline gives CDR1 GTSNPN, CDR2 SVGIG (reference sequence). The germline V and J ends were trimmed by 2 bases and 7 bases, with 12 bases remaining between them.